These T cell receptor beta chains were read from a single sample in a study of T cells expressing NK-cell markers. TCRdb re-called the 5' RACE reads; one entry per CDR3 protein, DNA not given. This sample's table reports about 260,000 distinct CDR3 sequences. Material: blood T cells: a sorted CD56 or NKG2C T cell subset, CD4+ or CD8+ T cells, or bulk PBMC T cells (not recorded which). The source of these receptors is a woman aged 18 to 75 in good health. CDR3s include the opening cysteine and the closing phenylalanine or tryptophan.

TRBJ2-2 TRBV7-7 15 CASRDSRTNTGELFF
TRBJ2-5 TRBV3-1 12 CASSLTSGNQYF
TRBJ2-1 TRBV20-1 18 CSARDRAGGPDSYNEQFF
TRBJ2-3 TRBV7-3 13 CASSLSPTDTQYF
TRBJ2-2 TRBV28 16 CASSLGLGGYTGELFF
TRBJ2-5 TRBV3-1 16 CASSQWGGGAGETQYF
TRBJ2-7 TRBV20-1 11 CSAMTGYEQYF
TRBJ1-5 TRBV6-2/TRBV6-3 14 CASSPIYSNQPQHF
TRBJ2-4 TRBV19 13 CASSMVTSNIQYF
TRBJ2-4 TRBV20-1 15 CSARSPGRGENIQYF
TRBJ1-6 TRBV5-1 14 CASSLETSSSPLHF
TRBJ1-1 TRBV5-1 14 CASSLGQKYTEAFF
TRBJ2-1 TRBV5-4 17 CASSSAGGRAGSNEQFF
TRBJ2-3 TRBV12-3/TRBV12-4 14 CASSLSGGRDTQYF
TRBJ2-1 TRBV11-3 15 CASSLASGRASEQFF
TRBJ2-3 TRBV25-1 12 CASSDYTDTQYF
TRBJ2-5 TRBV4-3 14 CASSQDRAGETQYF
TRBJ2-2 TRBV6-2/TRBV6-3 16 CASRPRTGGRTGELFF
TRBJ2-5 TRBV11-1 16 CASSSRLAGYQETQYF
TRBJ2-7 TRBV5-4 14 CASSSQVPPNEQYF
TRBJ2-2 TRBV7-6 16 CASSLLDRGGTGELFF
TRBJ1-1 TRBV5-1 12 CASSNTATEAFF
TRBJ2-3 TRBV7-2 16 CASSFQGGGIADTQYF
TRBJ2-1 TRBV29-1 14 CSVDAGGLHNEQFF
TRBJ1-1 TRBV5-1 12 CASRTDRAEAFF
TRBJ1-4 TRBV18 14 CASSPPHNLRKLFF
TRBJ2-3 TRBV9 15 CASSERDFNSDTQYF
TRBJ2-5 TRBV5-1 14 CASSGGTGRETQYF
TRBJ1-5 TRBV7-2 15 CASSQGVVPNQPQHF
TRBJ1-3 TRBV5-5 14 CASSSPGERNTIYF
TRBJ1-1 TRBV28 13 CASRTGAPPEAFF
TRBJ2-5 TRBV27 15 CASSSEVKYQETQYF
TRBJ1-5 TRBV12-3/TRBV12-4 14 CASSFTGEDQPQHF
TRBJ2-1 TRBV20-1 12 CSARDQPHEQFF
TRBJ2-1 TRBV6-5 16 CASSYAGTSGYNEQFF
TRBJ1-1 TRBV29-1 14 CSVGGPRGNTDAFF
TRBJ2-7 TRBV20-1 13 CSAKPGSLIEQYF
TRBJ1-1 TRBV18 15 CASSPMDSGNTEAFF
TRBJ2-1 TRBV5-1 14 CASSLEGGYNEQFF
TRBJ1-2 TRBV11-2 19 CASSLGWAQTTGVNYGYTF
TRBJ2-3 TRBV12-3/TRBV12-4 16 CASSPRTSGGTDTQYF
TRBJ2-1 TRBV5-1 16 CASSLGGGFSYNEQFF
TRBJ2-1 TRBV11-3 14 CASSLPGRGNEQFF
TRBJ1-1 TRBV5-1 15 CASSTGQGVGAEAFF
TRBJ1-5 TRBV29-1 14 CSVFRDGYNQPQHF
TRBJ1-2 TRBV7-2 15 CASSFQLEPYYGYTF
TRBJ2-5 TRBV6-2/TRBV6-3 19 CASSYSNRPAENPQETQYF
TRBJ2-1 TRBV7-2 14 CASTATGRRNEQFF
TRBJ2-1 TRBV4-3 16 CASSQDTGLAGVEQFF
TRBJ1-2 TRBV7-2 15 CASSLALQGAGGYTF
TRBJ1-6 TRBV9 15 CASTGTGDFRSPLHF